Below are 26 T cell receptor beta chains sequenced from a single sample in a study of long-term antiretroviral therapy in people with HIV. Samples were assayed with immunoSEQ v3.0 at survey level. Only in-frame clones appear in the TCRdb table, and some are missing; sequencing was by immunoSEQ multiplex PCR. The data contain 25,000 to 35,000 clones, 70% to 90% of them singletons. This sample comprised unsorted PBMCs, obtained 1.8 years after starting antiretroviral therapy. These receptors originate from a woman aged 18-35 years with HIV.

CDR3 bases: TGTGCCAGTAGTAGGGGGCGGCCCGGCAATGAGCAGTTCTTC. Translation: CASSRGRPGNEQFF. This rearrangement joins TRBV19 to TRBJ2-1; a weak D match, TRBD1 (6 bases). The germline V gene has CDR1 LNHDA and CDR2 SQIVND (reference sequence). This CDR3 comprises 14 residues. V lost 4 bases to trimming and J lost 6 bases, with 13 bases between them.

CDR3 residues: CASSIHRRGGEQFF. DNA for the CDR3: TGTGCCAGCAGCATCCACAGAAGGGGAGGTGAGCAGTTCTTC. The rearrangement links TRBV9 to TRBJ2-1; a weak D match, TRBD2 (6 bases). The CDR3 runs to 14 residues. CDR1 SGDLS and CDR2 YYNGEE come from the germline V gene. Trimming stripped 4 bases from V and 9 bases from J, with 17 bases between.

The V gene is TRBV4-1, the J gene TRBJ2-7, with D perhaps assigned TRBD1 or TRBD2 (7 bases each). V dropped 4 bases and J dropped 6 bases, with 19 bases sitting between them. The CDR3 is made up of 15 amino acids. Per the germline V gene, CDR1 is MGHRA and CDR2 is YSYEKL. CDR3 protein: CASSLTGAGGTEQYF. CDR3 bases: TGCGCCAGCAGCCTTACAGGGGCCGGGGGGACCGAGCAGTACTTC.

The CDR3 DNA follows: TGTGCCAGCCTGGAAGGCGGGGAGCTGTTTTTT. It codes for CASLEGGELFF. The chain combines TRBV7-9 with TRBJ2-2; D remains ambiguous. CDR1 and CDR2 (germline): SEHNR, FQNEAQ (reference sequence). CDR3 length: 11 residues. V dropped 8 bases and J dropped 7 bases, with 8 bases sitting between them. Complete variable domain (other parts from reference TRBV7-9 and TRBJ2-2): DTGVSQNPRHKITKRGQNVTFRCDPISEHNRLYWYRQTLGQGPEFLTYFQNEAQLEKSRLLSDRFSAERPKGSFSTLEIQRTEQGDSAMYLCASLEGGELFFGEGSRLTVL.

The chain combines TRBV28 with TRBJ2-3; a weak D match, TRBD2 (6 bases). This CDR3 is 16 amino acids long. The germline CDR1 and CDR2 sequences are MDHEN and SYDVKM. Trimming pared 1 base from V and 4 bases from J, leaving 15 bases between. DNA of the CDR3: TGTGCCAGCAGTTTATCCGGGGTGGGGGGAGCAGATACGCAGTATTTT. Translating gives CASSLSGVGGADTQYF.

This clone was detected only a few times. The chain couples TRBV15 to TRBJ1-1, with D uncertain. The V gene lost 3 bases and the J gene lost 1 base, with 12 bases spanning the gap. Per germline, CDR1 LNHNV and CDR2 YYDKDF (reference sequence). The CDR3 length is 15 residues. The CDR3 here is CATSSRLLPNTEAFF. In DNA form, the CDR3 reads TGTGCCACCAGCAGCCGCTTACTTCCGAACACTGAAGCTTTCTTT. Using reference TRBV15 and TRBJ1-1 for the parts outside the CDR3, the full variable domain is DAMVIQNPRYQVTQFGKPVTLSCSQTLNHNVMYWYQQKSSQAPKLLFHYYDKDFNNEADTPDNFQSRRPNTSFCFLDIRSPGLGDTAMYLCATSSRLLPNTEAFFGQGTRLTVV.

The chain has TRBV7-3 and TRBJ1-1; D may be TRBD1 (5 bases). The CDR3 is 15 residues long. Germline-derived CDR1 and CDR2 are SGHTA and FQGTGA. Trimming took off 1 base at V and 5 bases at J, with 14 bases between the two ends. The CDR3 region is CASSLNPQGGTEAFF. The CDR3, as DNA: TGTGCCAGCAGCTTAAATCCGCAGGGTGGGACTGAAGCTTTCTTT.

The CDR3 DNA sequence: TGCGCCAGCAGCCAAGATGAAACTAGCGGGGGACTCACCGGGGAGCTGTTTTTT. Its protein product is CASSQDETSGGLTGELFF. The rearrangement joins TRBV4-3 to TRBJ2-2, with 11 bases fitting TRBD2. This CDR3 is built from 18 residues. After removal of 0 bases from V and 4 bases from J, the junction contained 7 bases not matched to a gene. Germline CDR1 is LGHNA and CDR2 is YSLEER.

The chain links TRBV11-3 to TRBJ2-2; D is ambiguous. V was shortened by 2 bases and J by 4 bases, with 5 bases between the two germline ends. The CDR3 is made up of 13 amino acids. CDR1 and CDR2 (germline): SGHNT, YENEEA. The CDR3 reads CASSLRFTGELFF. The CDR3 DNA is TGTGCCAGCAGCTTAAGATTCACCGGGGAGCTGTTTTTT.

This rearrangement joins TRBV9 to TRBJ1-1; TRBD1 matches at 9 bases. V lost 3 bases, J lost 7 bases, and 7 bases stayed unmatched. CDR1 is SGDLS and CDR2 is YYNGEE in the germline V gene. This CDR3 spans 14 amino acids. In DNA, the CDR3 is TGTGCCAGCAGCGCGGGACAGGGCGTAGGTGAAGCTTTCTTT. Its translation: CASSAGQGVGEAFF.

The chain employs TRBV7-2 and TRBJ1-1; TRBD1 is a possible D gene (5 bases). CDR3 length: 13 amino acids. From germline, CDR1 is SGHTA and CDR2 FQGNSA. The ends were cut back, 5 bases at V and 1 base at J, with 8 bases in the middle. The CDR3 DNA is TGTGCCAGCAGCCCGGGACCGAACACTGAAGCTTTCTTT. This gives the protein CASSPGPNTEAFF.

CDR3 nucleotides: TGTGCCAGCAGCTTAGAAAAGACAGTGAACTATGGCTACACCTTC. It translates to CASSLEKTVNYGYTF. The J gene is TRBJ1-2, the V gene TRBV7-8, with D perhaps TRBD1 (5 bases). Per germline, CDR1 SGHVS and CDR2 FQNEAQ. Trimming pared 1 base from V and 2 bases from J, leaving 11 bases between. The CDR3 spans 15 residues.

This chain links TRBV21-1 with TRBJ2-7; the table gives TRBD1 as D, unverified against the DNA. TRBV21-1 is a recognized pseudogene. The CDR3 has 14 amino acids. CDR3 DNA sequence: TGTGCCAGCACCAATAGGACAGGAATTAGCGAGCAGTACTTC. Amino acid sequence: CASTNRTGISEQYF.

The rearrangement links TRBV7-9 to TRBJ1-1; 7 positions match TRBD1. CDR1 SEHNR and CDR2 FQNEAQ come from the germline V gene (reference sequence). The CDR3 spans 16 residues. V dropped 2 bases and J dropped 5; count of bases not matched to a gene: 11. CDR3 region: CASSLHEKGARTEAFF. CDR3 nucleotide sequence: TGTGCCAGCAGCTTACATGAGAAGGGGGCGCGAACTGAAGCTTTCTTT.

The rearrangement links TRBV4-3 to TRBJ2-1, with 9 bases fitting TRBD1. The germline CDR1 and CDR2 sequences are LGHNA and YSLEER. The CDR3 runs to 16 residues. With V trimmed by 6 bases and J by 10 bases, 16 bases remained unmatched. The CDR3 sequence is CASSLSAGQGNKEQFF. The DNA of the CDR3 is TGCGCCAGCAGTCTTTCCGCGGGACAGGGTAATAAGGAGCAGTTCTTC.

CDR3 in amino acids: CASSQRLSGNTIYF. CDR3 DNA: TGCGCCAGCAGCCAGAGACTCTCTGGAAACACCATATATTTT. The chain combines TRBV4-3 with TRBJ1-3; D remains ambiguous. Trimming shortened V by 3 bases and J by 0 bases, and 6 bases separated the two germline ends. The CDR3 is 14 amino acids. The germline V gene has CDR1 LGHNA and CDR2 YSLEER.

A remark on this clone: The germline gene is not matched at one end of the junction; a read error may be the cause. This sequence joins TRBV7-7 and TRBJ2-7; D unclear. The CDR3 covers 16 residues. The germline gives CDR1 SSHAT, CDR2 FNYEAQ (reference sequence). CDR3 bases: TGTGCTAGCAGCCCGGGCCAAAAAGGAGCCTTCGACGAGCAGTACTTC. Protein sequence: CASSPGQKGAFDEQYF.

J is TRBJ1-2 and V is TRBV25-1, with TRBD1 as a possible D gene (6 bases). Germline-derived CDR1 and CDR2 are MGHDK and SYGVNS. Trimming left V 2 bases short and J 6 bases short, with 10 bases between. This CDR3 comprises 13 residues. The CDR3 sequence: CASSETGLHGYTF. CDR3 in DNA: TGTGCCAGCAGTGAAACAGGGCTGCATGGCTACACCTTC.

The rearrangement uses TRBV6-5 and TRBJ1-1; D gene ambiguous. The V end lost 8 bases, the J end lost 3 bases, and 19 bases lay between the germline ends. Per the germline V gene, CDR1 is MNHEY and CDR2 is SVGAGI. CDR3 length: 15 residues. CDR3 sequence (DNA): TGTGCCAGCTCGCAATATTTCAACAGAGACACTGAAGCTTTCTTT. It codes for CASSQYFNRDTEAFF.

The genes are TRBV6-5 and TRBJ2-2, with 11 nucleotides matching TRBD2. This CDR3 region has 15 residues. CDR1 and CDR2 (germline): MNHEY, SVGAGI. Germline trimming cut 6 bases from V and 5 bases from J; bases unmatched to any gene: 5. CDR3 sequence: CASSRGLAETGELFF. DNA for the CDR3: TGTGCCAGCAGCCGGGGACTAGCGGAAACCGGGGAGCTGTTTTTT.

V and J are TRBV28 and TRBJ2-7, with D possibly matching TRBD1 (5 bases). The CDR3 extends over 15 amino acids. Trimming removed 2 bases from V and 3 bases from J, with 14 bases in between. Per germline, CDR1 MDHEN and CDR2 SYDVKM. CDR3 residues: CASSLMDGQGYEQYF. CDR3 coding DNA: TGTGCCAGCAGTTTAATGGACGGACAAGGCTACGAGCAGTACTTC.

V usage is TRBV28 and J usage is TRBJ2-3; D possibly uses TRBD1 or TRBD2 (5 bases each). V was pared by 9 bases and J by 4 bases, with 20 bases between. The CDR3 is 15 residues long. Germline CDR1 MDHEN, CDR2 SYDVKM. The CDR3 DNA is TGTGCCAGTTCCCCCAGGGTGAGGGGTGCAGATACGCAGTATTTT. As protein: CASSPRVRGADTQYF.

The CDR3 is CASSPIAGGPNEQYF. The DNA of the CDR3 is TGTGCCAGCAGTCCCATAGCGGGAGGGCCCAACGAGCAGTACTTC. The chain recombines TRBV27 with TRBJ2-7; 11 bases are shared with TRBD2. Germline CDR1 reads MNHEY; CDR2 reads SMNVEV (reference sequence). The CDR3 covers 15 residues. V was pared by 5 bases and J by 5 bases, with 8 bases of the junction left unmatched.

The gene calls are TRBV7-6 and TRBJ2-7; weak D call: TRBD1 (6 bases). The V end lost 5 bases, the J end lost 6 bases, and 11 bases lay between the germline ends. CDR1 is SGHVS, CDR2 FNYEAQ, per germline. CDR3 size: 12 residues. CDR3 DNA: TGTGCCAGCAGCCCAGGGGACCGCGAGCAGTACTTC. Protein product: CASSPGDREQYF. Variable domain in full (rest from reference TRBV7-6 and TRBJ2-7): GAGVSQSPRYKVTKRGQDVALRCDPISGHVSLYWYRQALGQGPEFLTYFNYEAQQDKSGLPNDRFSAERPEGSISTLTIQRTEQRDSAMYRCASSPGDREQYFGPGTRLTVT.

V usage is TRBV7-2 and J usage is TRBJ1-6; TRBD1 matches at 11 bases. The CDR3 contains 17 residues. Per germline, CDR1 SGHTA and CDR2 FQGNSA. The junction had 11 bases not matched to a gene; V was cut back by 4 bases and J by 9 bases. The CDR3 DNA reads as TGTGCCAGCAGCTGGGAGGCGTCCGGGACAGGGGGTTCACCCCTCCACTTT. Encoded protein: CASSWEASGTGGSPLHF.

This clone occurred a few times. The gene calls are TRBV6-7 and TRBJ1-3, with D possibly TRBD1 on 5 matching bases. TRBV6-7 is placed among ORFs of uncertain function. V was trimmed by 0 bases and J by 0 bases, leaving 12 bases between them. This CDR3 spans 17 amino acids. The CDR3 here is CASSYSTGAHSGNTIYF. Here the CDR3 DNA reads TGTGCCAGCAGTTACTCGACCGGGGCCCACTCTGGAAACACCATATATTTT.